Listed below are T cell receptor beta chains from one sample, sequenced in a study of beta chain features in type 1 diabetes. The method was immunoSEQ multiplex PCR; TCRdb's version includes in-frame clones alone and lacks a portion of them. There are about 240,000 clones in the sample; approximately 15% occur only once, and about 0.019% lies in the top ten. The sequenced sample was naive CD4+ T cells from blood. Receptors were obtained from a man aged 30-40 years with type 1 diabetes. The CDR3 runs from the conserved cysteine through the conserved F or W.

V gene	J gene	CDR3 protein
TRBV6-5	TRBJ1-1	CASSSGALPGDTEAFF
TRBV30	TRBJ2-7	CAWSVQRESWEQYF
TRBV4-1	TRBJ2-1	CASSQVSGGLSYEQFF
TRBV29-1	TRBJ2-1	CSVGRGFNEQFF
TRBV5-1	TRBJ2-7	CASSLGGTGDSYEQYF
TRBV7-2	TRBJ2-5	CASSLLAGGQETQYF
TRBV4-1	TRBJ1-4	CASSARDRAALEKLFF
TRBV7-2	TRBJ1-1	CASSPTGFLNTEAFF
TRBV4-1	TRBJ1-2	CASSQDLEQAQGNYGYTF
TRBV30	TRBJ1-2	CASWTGPNYGYTF
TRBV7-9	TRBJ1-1	CASSSSRTEAFF
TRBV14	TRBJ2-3	CASSQGLAGHTDTQYF
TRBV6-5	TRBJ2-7	CASTRTGSSYEQYF
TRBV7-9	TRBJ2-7	CASSKGVLGSYEQYF
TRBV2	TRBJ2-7	CASRALAGGDYEQYF
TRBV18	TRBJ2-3	CASSQADYHTDTQYF
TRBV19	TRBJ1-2	CASSSPNPASYGYTF
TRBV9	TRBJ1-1	CASSVMGIGVNTEAFF
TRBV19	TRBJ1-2	CASRTAGTDYGYTF
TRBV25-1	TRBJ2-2	CASREAGLTNTGELFF
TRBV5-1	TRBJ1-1	CASSRTGSEAFF
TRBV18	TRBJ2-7	CASSPGQGVYEQYF
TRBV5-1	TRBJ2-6	CASSPDSQSALGANVLTF
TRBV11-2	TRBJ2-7	CASSALISGTREQYF
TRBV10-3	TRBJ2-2	CAISWDKNTGELFF
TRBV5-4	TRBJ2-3	CASSFSGGNTDTQYF
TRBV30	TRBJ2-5	CAWSVGGQGQETQYF